What follows is one T cell receptor (beta chain) and its context. Ten or more counts support this clonotype. Its binding antigen is unknown. There are no base qualities to consult, and no much larger clone falls within one base. The sample originates from a study of CD8 T cells in ankylosing spondylitis listed by TCRdb under 2017. With respect to the entire study: The study set out to find disease-linked TCR variants by profiling T cell receptor beta repertoires in ankylosing spondylitis patients and healthy donors. Samples of peripheral blood were taken, and for ankylosing spondylitis patients, synovial fluid was collected as well. The full study cohort was made up of approximately 24 ankylosing spondylitis patients and some 100 healthy donors.

The full study reports these points: Some of the motif variants had been reported before in the synovial fluid and blood of reactive arthritis patients, a finding that suggests common disease-initiation mechanisms. Blood from ankylosing spondylitis patients appeared to be characterized by a TCR beta motif composed of roughly eight highly homologous amino acid variants. The disease-linked clones were reported as significantly enriched in matched synovial fluid samples from ankylosing spondylitis patients. A CD8+ phenotype was shown by the disease-linked clones, which were found at relatively low frequencies in peripheral blood.

The germline ends are 17 bases apart after V is trimmed by 7 bases and J by 14 bases. The CDR3, from cysteine to phenylalanine, totals 11 residues. Only CDR3 DNA remains: 33 bases, in frame from the first base. CDR1 and CDR2 were assigned from the germline V gene as LGHNA and YNFKEQ. For sequencing, an Illumina HiSeq 2500 was employed. Quantitative 5'-RACE with molecular barcodes was used to prepare TCR beta libraries. In the paper's pipeline: A new computational method, built on a probabilistic model of VDJ rearrangement, was used to identify disease-linked TCR variants. TCRdb trimmed public reads at Q25 via fastp, called clones via MiXCR and kept in-frame beta chains. Duplicate CDR3 protein sequences are folded into a single record with the most common DNA and genes. V and J calls and clone size were set by TCRdb, not the authors. Counted in this sample were under 300,000 distinct CDR3 sequences; around 10% of them appeared once. The biggest ten clones account for under 7% of the sample.

The rearrangement joined TRBV4-2 to TRBJ1-2; the D segment could be TRBD1, given 6 matching bases. The TCR originated in a male donor with ankylosing spondylitis or in good health (not recorded which). Source material: blood, either unsorted or a sorted T cell fraction (not recorded which). The CDR3 has the sequence CASTDGQFVTF. The DNA is as follows: TGTGCCAGCACCGACGGACAGTTTGTTACCTTC.